The following is a T cell receptor (beta chain) sequence with its context. The protocol was immunoSEQ multiplex PCR, while the TCRdb copy is restricted to in-frame clones and leaves out a portion. This table has 30,000 to 35,000 clones, roughly three quarters appearing once. These data come from a study of OX40 agonist ivuxolimab in advanced cancers. Study context: The study treated patients with ivuxolimab, an agonistic anti-OX40 (CD134) antibody. Every 2 weeks, patients got intravenous ivuxolimab at one of six dose levels (0.01-10 mg/kg). A mean age of approximately 58 years, range about 20 to 79, was recorded, and under 85% were male.

V lost 4 bases and J lost 4, with 14 bases in between. This CDR3 comprises 14 residues. Germline V CDR1 and CDR2: ENHRY, SYGVKD. The source was CD4+ or CD8+ T cells sorted from blood, collected in a trial of the OX40 agonist ivuxolimab. The V gene is TRBV10-3, the J gene TRBJ2-7; D might be TRBD2 (6 bases). This receptor was taken from an adult with an advanced solid tumor such as melanoma, head and neck, liver or kidney cancer. The CDR3, as DNA: TGTGCCATCAGTGCCGGGAGAGACAAGTACGAGCAGTACTTC. This codes for CAISAGRDKYEQYF.